The 14 T cell receptor beta chains in this list originate from one sample, sequenced in a study of T cells in localized non-small cell lung cancer. Some clones are missing from TCRdb's copy, which holds only in-frame ones; the method was immunoSEQ multiplex PCR. Altogether 78,000 or so clones are present, roughly 86% being singletons, with the ten largest covering 2.5% to 3%. The material was peripheral blood, obtained before any cancer treatment. These receptors were obtained from a man between 35 and 75 years old with stage I lung adenocarcinoma.

This chain joins TRBV7-9 and TRBJ2-7; 7 positions agree with TRBD1. Germline CDR1 reads SEHNR; CDR2 reads FQNEAQ (reference sequence). The CDR3 consists of 16 residues. Trimming removed 4 bases from V and 0 bases from J; junction bases left unmatched: 9. The DNA of the CDR3 is TGTGCCAGCAGCTCCTTATCACAGGGGATCTCCTACGAGCAGTACTTC. Translated, it gives CASSSLSQGISYEQYF.

This chain joins TRBV18 and TRBJ2-2; weak D call: TRBD1 (5 bases). Germline V gives CDR1 KGHSH, CDR2 LQKENI. The CDR3 spans 14 residues. V was cut by 5 bases and J by 4 bases, with 11 bases left in between. CDR3 loop: CASSGSQGTGELFF. The CDR3, as DNA: TGTGCCAGCTCAGGCTCTCAGGGCACCGGGGAGCTGTTTTTT.

The V gene is TRBV7-9, the J gene TRBJ2-3; 11 nucleotides line up with TRBD2. The CDR3 is 17 residues long. Germline CDR1 and CDR2: SEHNR and FQNEAQ (reference sequence). V lost 4 bases and J lost 2; bases outside the gene matches: 8. CDR3 loop: CASSSPLAGGSTDTQYF. The DNA of the CDR3 is TGTGCCAGCAGCTCACCCCTAGCGGGGGGTTCCACAGATACGCAGTATTTT. Combining the CDR3 with reference TRBV7-9 and TRBJ2-3 gives the whole variable domain DTGVSQNPRHKITKRGQNVTFRCDPISEHNRLYWYRQTLGQGPEFLTYFQNEAQLEKSRLLSDRFSAERPKGSFSTLEIQRTEQGDSAMYLCASSSPLAGGSTDTQYFGPGTRLTVL.

The gene calls are TRBV2 and TRBJ1-1; perhaps TRBD1 as D (6 bases). Trimming shortened V by 8 bases and J by 11 bases, and 21 bases separated the two germline ends. This CDR3 contains 13 residues. CDR1 is SNHLY and CDR2 is FYNNEI in the germline V gene. DNA of the CDR3: TGTGCCAGCCTGGGGGGCTGGGGGCGGGAGGCTTTCTTT. This translates into CASLGGWGREAFF. The full variable domain, in which reference TRBV2 and TRBJ1-1 provide the parts outside the CDR3, is EPEVTQTPSHQVTQMGQEVILRCVPISNHLYFYWYRQILGQKVEFLVSFYNNEISEKSEIFDDQFSVERPDGSNFTLKIRSTKLEDSAMYFCASLGGWGREAFFGQGTRLTVV.

J is TRBJ1-1 and V is TRBV11-1; 8 bases are a match to TRBD1. Germline loops: CDR1 SGHAT, CDR2 FQDESV (reference sequence). The CDR3 has 13 residues. V dropped 4 bases and J dropped 8; count of bases not matched to a gene: 6. The CDR3 DNA reads TGTGCCAGCAGCTCCGACAGGGGATTGGAAGCTTTCTTT. It translates to CASSSDRGLEAFF.

The chain links TRBV6-5 to TRBJ2-5, with D possibly being TRBD1 (6 bases). This CDR3 has 14 residues. V was clipped by 5 bases and J by 4 bases, with 14 bases between them. Germline V lookup: CDR1 MNHEY, CDR2 SVGAGI. The CDR3 nucleotides read TGTGCCAGCAGTCCTAACAGGGTCGGAGAGACCCAGTACTTC. This translates into CASSPNRVGETQYF.

This clone was observed a handful of times. CDR3 nucleotides: TGTGCCTGCCAGAGACTCACTAATAGCAATCAGCCCCAGCATTTT. It is translated as CACQRLTNSNQPQHF. V gene TRBV2 combines with J gene TRBJ1-5, with D unresolved. The CDR3 is 15 amino acids. Trimming took 11 bases from V and 0 from J, leaving 17 bases between them. Looked up from germline, CDR1 is SNHLY and CDR2 is FYNNEI.

V and J are TRBV5-1 and TRBJ1-2; D may be TRBD1 (6 bases). The V end lost 5 bases, the J end lost 2 bases, and 10 bases lay between the germline ends. Germline V lookup: CDR1 SGHRS, CDR2 YFSETQ. CDR3 length equals 13 residues. CDR3 coding DNA: TGCGCCAGCAGGTCAACAGGGAACTATGGCTACACCTTC. This codes for CASRSTGNYGYTF.

This chain links TRBV5-1 with TRBJ1-1, with 10 bases that match TRBD1. The CDR3 has 16 amino acids. Germline loops: CDR1 SGHRS, CDR2 YFSETQ. The J segment lost 5 bases and the V segment lost 3 bases, leaving 10 bases of the junction unmatched. CDR3 DNA sequence: TGCGCCAGCAGCTCCTCCGGGACAGGGGTAGGAACTGAAGCTTTCTTT. It yields the protein CASSSSGTGVGTEAFF.

This clone was observed once. The V call is TRBV2, the J call TRBJ1-1; 9 positions agree with TRBD1. V trimming: 2 bases; J trimming: 10 bases; junction bases outside the gene matches: 14. Germline lookup yields CDR1 SNHLY and CDR2 FYNNEI. The length of the CDR3 is 16 residues. CDR3 sequence reads: CASSETGTGTGGGAFF. The CDR3 DNA is TGTGCCAGCAGTGAAACGGGGACAGGGACCGGCGGAGGAGCTTTCTTT.

The V gene is TRBV6-4, the J gene TRBJ1-2, with TRBD1 identical over 8 bases. This CDR3 is 16 amino acids long. Germline CDR1 reads MRHNA; CDR2 reads SNTAGT. J lost 8 bases, V lost 4 bases, and 15 bases had no gene match. CDR3 in amino acids: CASSAMAGGALWGYTF. The CDR3 coding sequence is TGTGCCAGCAGTGCTATGGCAGGGGGCGCGTTGTGGGGCTACACCTTC.

The chain combines TRBV6-1 with TRBJ1-1, with 7 bases lining up with TRBD1. Germline CDR1 reads MNHNS; CDR2 reads SASEGT. The CDR3 length is 15 residues. Trimming cost V 3 bases and J 6 bases; bases outside gene matches: 10. This CDR3 reads CASSDFRGEKPEAFF. The CDR3 DNA reads as TGTGCCAGCAGTGACTTCAGGGGGGAGAAGCCTGAAGCTTTCTTT.

The chain couples TRBV7-2 to TRBJ2-7; 7 bases align to TRBD1. V shed 5 bases and J 6 bases; nucleotides not matched to a gene: 10. CDR1 SGHTA and CDR2 FQGNSA come from the germline V gene. The CDR3 consists of 14 residues. The CDR3 coding sequence is TGTGCCAGCAGCCCCGACAGGGCAGTCGGCGAGCAGTACTTC. This codes for CASSPDRAVGEQYF.

This clone was seen a few times. The rearrangement links TRBV7-2 to TRBJ2-7, with unresolved D. V lost 1 base and J 0 bases, leaving 10 bases between the germline ends. The CDR3 sequence is 15 residues long. CDR1 and CDR2 (germline): SGHTA, FQGNSA. The CDR3 bases are TGTGCCAGCAGCTTAGAGGGTATGGGCTCCTACGAGCAGTACTTC. It codes for CASSLEGMGSYEQYF.